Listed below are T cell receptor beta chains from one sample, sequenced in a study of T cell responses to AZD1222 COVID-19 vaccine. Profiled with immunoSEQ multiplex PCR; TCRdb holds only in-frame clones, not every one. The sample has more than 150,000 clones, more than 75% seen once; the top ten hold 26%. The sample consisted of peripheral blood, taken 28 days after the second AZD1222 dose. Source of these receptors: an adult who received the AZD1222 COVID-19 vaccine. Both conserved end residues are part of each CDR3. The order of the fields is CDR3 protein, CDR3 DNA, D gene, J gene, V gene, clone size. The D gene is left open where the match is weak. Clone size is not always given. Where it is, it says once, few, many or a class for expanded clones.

cdr3_aa: CAWSAPVAGGLMFF
cdr3_nt: TGTGCCTGGAGTGCCCCCGTGGCGGGAGGGCTTATGTTCTTC
d_call: TRBD2
j_call: TRBJ2-1
v_call: TRBV30
clone_size: once

cdr3_aa: CASSYTGAAESPLHF
cdr3_nt: TGTGCCAGCAGTTACACCGGAGCCGCGGAGTCACCCCTCCACTTT
d_call: NA
j_call: TRBJ1-6
v_call: TRBV6-5
clone_size: NA

cdr3_aa: CASSHRTSGFSYEQYF
cdr3_nt: TGCGCCAGCAGCCACCGGACTAGCGGATTTTCCTACGAGCAGTACTTC
d_call: TRBD2
j_call: TRBJ2-7
v_call: TRBV5-1
clone_size: once

cdr3_aa: CASSAQGGAGGIYEQYF
cdr3_nt: TGTGCCAGCAGCGCCCAAGGGGGAGCGGGGGGGATCTACGAGCAGTACTTC
d_call: TRBD2
j_call: TRBJ2-7
v_call: TRBV7-3
clone_size: NA

cdr3_aa: CASSADRNTEAFF
cdr3_nt: TGTGCCAGCAGCGCGGACAGGAACACTGAAGCTTTCTTT
d_call: NA
j_call: TRBJ1-1
v_call: TRBV7-3
clone_size: few

cdr3_aa: CASSLLRLALTYEQYF
cdr3_nt: TGTGCCAGCAGCTTGCTTCGACTAGCCCTTACCTACGAGCAGTACTTC
d_call: TRBD2
j_call: TRBJ2-7
v_call: TRBV5-6
clone_size: NA

cdr3_aa: CSVEGLRQGNTGELFF
cdr3_nt: TGCAGCGTTGAAGGCTTGCGACAGGGAAACACCGGGGAGCTGTTTTTT
d_call: TRBD1
j_call: TRBJ2-2
v_call: TRBV29-1
clone_size: NA

cdr3_aa: CAISESGLAGDVEEFF
cdr3_nt: TGTGCCATCAGTGAGTCAGGACTAGCGGGGGACGTTGAAGAGTTCTTC
d_call: TRBD2
j_call: TRBJ2-1
v_call: TRBV10-3
clone_size: NA

cdr3_aa: CASSTWGDTQYF
cdr3_nt: TGTGCCAGTAGTACGTGGGGAGATACGCAGTATTTT
d_call: NA
j_call: TRBJ2-3
v_call: TRBV19
clone_size: NA

cdr3_aa: CASSPRVGTQYF
cdr3_nt: TGTGCCAGCAGTCCCAGGGTAGGGACCCAGTACTTC
d_call: NA
j_call: TRBJ2-5
v_call: TRBV7-3
clone_size: NA

cdr3_aa: CASSFTTSDEQYF
cdr3_nt: TGTGCCAGCAGCTTTACGACTAGCGACGAGCAGTACTTC
d_call: TRBD2
j_call: TRBJ2-7
v_call: TRBV7-3
clone_size: NA

cdr3_aa: CASSHPTFGEQYF
cdr3_nt: TGTGCCAGCAGCCACCCAACATTTGGCGAGCAGTACTTC
d_call: NA
j_call: TRBJ2-7
v_call: TRBV14
clone_size: NA

cdr3_aa: CASSLGTGGEETQYF
cdr3_nt: TGTGCCAGCAGCTTAGGGACAGGGGGAGAAGAGACCCAGTACTTC
d_call: TRBD1
j_call: TRBJ2-5
v_call: TRBV11-3
clone_size: NA

cdr3_aa: CASSQGSFRGEQYF
cdr3_nt: TGTGCCAGCAGCCAAGGAAGTTTCAGGGGGGAGCAGTACTTC
d_call: TRBD1
j_call: TRBJ2-7
v_call: TRBV14
clone_size: NA

cdr3_aa: CASSAYPLDASSYNSPLHF
cdr3_nt: TGTGCCAGCAGCGCCTATCCCTTGGACGCGAGCTCCTATAATTCACCCCTCCACTTT
d_call: NA
j_call: TRBJ1-6
v_call: TRBV9
clone_size: NA

cdr3_aa: CASSVGQGERETQYF
cdr3_nt: TGTGCCAGCAGCGTAGGGCAGGGGGAAAGAGAGACCCAGTACTTC
d_call: TRBD1
j_call: TRBJ2-5
v_call: TRBV9
clone_size: few

cdr3_aa: CASSPRASGYTDTQYF
cdr3_nt: TGTGCCAGCAGCCCCCGGGCTAGCGGGTACACAGATACGCAGTATTTT
d_call: TRBD2
j_call: TRBJ2-3
v_call: TRBV7-2
clone_size: NA

cdr3_aa: CASSPPGGARGYTF
cdr3_nt: TGTGCCAGCTCACCACCAGGGGGCGCAAGGGGCTACACCTTC
d_call: TRBD1
j_call: TRBJ1-2
v_call: TRBV18
clone_size: NA

cdr3_aa: CASSLQWNGYTF
cdr3_nt: TGTGCCAGCAGTTTACAGTGGAATGGCTACACCTTC
d_call: NA
j_call: TRBJ1-2
v_call: TRBV28
clone_size: NA

cdr3_aa: CASSQDPGELFF
cdr3_nt: TGCGCCAGCAGCCAAGACCCCGGGGAGCTGTTTTTT
d_call: NA
j_call: TRBJ2-2
v_call: TRBV4-1
clone_size: few

cdr3_aa: CASSPRDKLYGYTF
cdr3_nt: TGTGCCAGCAGCCCACGGGACAAACTCTATGGCTACACCTTC
d_call: NA
j_call: TRBJ1-2
v_call: TRBV7-2
clone_size: many

cdr3_aa: CASSLGAPGTQYF
cdr3_nt: TGTGCCAGCAGTTTAGGGGCCCCCGGGACCCAGTACTTC
d_call: NA
j_call: TRBJ2-5
v_call: TRBV27
clone_size: NA

cdr3_aa: CASSLGDSPLHF
cdr3_nt: TGTGCCAGCAGCTTAGGGGACTCACCCCTCCACTTT
d_call: NA
j_call: TRBJ1-6
v_call: TRBV7-9
clone_size: NA

cdr3_aa: CASSSAGGGGETQYF
cdr3_nt: TGTGCCAGCAGCTCGGCGGGGGGAGGGGGCGAGACCCAGTACTTC
d_call: NA
j_call: TRBJ2-5
v_call: TRBV7-9
clone_size: NA

cdr3_aa: CASSPTGSYNEQFF
cdr3_nt: TGTGCCAGCAGCCCGACAGGCTCCTACAATGAGCAGTTCTTC
d_call: NA
j_call: TRBJ2-1
v_call: TRBV7-9
clone_size: NA

cdr3_aa: CASSLTPVTRGTQYF
cdr3_nt: TGTGCCAGCAGCTTAACGCCTGTGACGCGGGGTACGCAGTATTTT
d_call: NA
j_call: TRBJ2-3
v_call: TRBV7-3
clone_size: NA

cdr3_aa: CASSQSKYNEQFF
cdr3_nt: TGTGCCAGCAGCCAGTCTAAGTACAATGAGCAGTTCTTC
d_call: NA
j_call: TRBJ2-1
v_call: TRBV4-2
clone_size: NA

cdr3_aa: CASSQTSGHYNEQFF
cdr3_nt: TGTGCCAGCAGTCAGACTAGCGGGCATTACAATGAGCAGTTCTTC
d_call: TRBD2
j_call: TRBJ2-1
v_call: TRBV7-3
clone_size: NA

cdr3_aa: CASSGPGYGYTF
cdr3_nt: TGTGCCAGCAGTGGCCCAGGCTATGGCTACACCTTC
d_call: NA
j_call: TRBJ1-2
v_call: TRBV28
clone_size: NA

cdr3_aa: CASSVRRSTDTQYF
cdr3_nt: TGTGCCAGCTCCGTTAGACGGAGCACAGATACGCAGTATTTT
d_call: NA
j_call: TRBJ2-3
v_call: TRBV6-5
clone_size: NA

cdr3_aa: CASSLVVSLAGRDEQFF
cdr3_nt: TGTGCCAGCAGCTTAGTGGTCAGCCTAGCGGGAAGGGATGAGCAGTTCTTC
d_call: TRBD2
j_call: TRBJ2-1
v_call: TRBV11-2
clone_size: once

cdr3_aa: CASSSPGLARNEQFF
cdr3_nt: TGTGCCAGCAGCTCACCGGGACTAGCGAGAAATGAGCAGTTCTTC
d_call: TRBD2
j_call: TRBJ2-1
v_call: TRBV28
clone_size: NA

cdr3_aa: CASSESGTGPYEQYF
cdr3_nt: TGCGCCAGCAGTGAGTCCGGGACAGGGCCATACGAGCAGTACTTC
d_call: TRBD1
j_call: TRBJ2-7
v_call: TRBV10-1
clone_size: NA

cdr3_aa: CAVGLAGGNEQFF
cdr3_nt: TGTGCCGTGGGACTAGCGGGAGGTAATGAGCAGTTCTTC
d_call: TRBD2
j_call: TRBJ2-1
v_call: TRBV10-3
clone_size: NA

cdr3_aa: CASSATSGVTDTQYF
cdr3_nt: TGTGCCAGTAGCGCGACTAGCGGGGTCACAGATACGCAGTATTTT
d_call: TRBD2
j_call: TRBJ2-3
v_call: TRBV19
clone_size: NA

cdr3_aa: CASSRQGEPAQHF
cdr3_nt: TGTGCCAGCAGTCGACAGGGGGAGCCAGCCCAGCATTTT
d_call: TRBD1
j_call: TRBJ1-5
v_call: TRBV12-3/TRBV12-4
clone_size: NA